This T cell receptor beta chain is from a study of blood T cells in healthy people across ages. Per germline, CDR1 LGHDT and CDR2 YNNKEL (reference sequence). The J segment lost 8 bases and the V segment lost 0 bases, leaving 10 bases of the junction unmatched. The CDR3 runs 17 residues. This clonotype was detected only a few times. Primed by a sample-barcoded 5' primer and a J-beta primer mix, a second PCR proceeded for roughly 7 to 12 cycles. Every molecule of cDNA carried a tag from a template-switch adaptor with 12 random nucleotides. TCRdb redid the calling of the 5' RACE reads with MiXCR, one entry per CDR3 protein. The sample carries around 800,000 distinct CDR3 sequences, roughly 24% recorded once. This same sample was also taken into another study, of T cells of mothers and their children. As that report states: Six or seven children, together with their three healthy Caucasian mothers, made up the donors.

Input material: blood. The genes are TRBV3-1 and TRBJ2-3, with 11 bases matching TRBD2. The receptor was isolated from a boy younger than 18 in good health. In DNA form, the CDR3 reads TGTGCCAGCAGCCAAGATCCGGTTAGCGGGGGGGCCGGTACGCAGTATTTT. It codes for CASSQDPVSGGAGTQYF.